This T cell receptor (beta chain) came from a study of blood T cell repertoires in COVID-19. On the study more broadly: Acute and convalescent COVID-19 samples came from the United States, Italy and Spain. T cells, B-cell-depleted T cells, or PBMCs supplied cDNA or gDNA.

Trimming removed 7 bases from V and 6 bases from J; junction bases left unmatched: 19. The germline gives CDR1 SGDLS, CDR2 YYNGEE. The CDR3 loop spans 18 amino acids. Original analysis: Scientists estimated how many nucleated cells there were by amplifying reference gene primers. Method: immunoSEQ multiplex PCR; TCRdb's copy keeps in-frame clones and lacks some. V, J and clone size are those of that table, while D and trimming were read from the DNA. The sample records 200,000 to 300,000 clones, approximately 88% being singletons. The chain employs TRBV9 and TRBJ2-3; 11 bases agree with TRBD2. The sample comprised peripheral blood. The clonotype originates from a woman aged 25 to 39 with acute or convalescent COVID-19. CDR3 sequence: CASAAKGIAGGPGDTQYF. Here the CDR3 DNA reads TGTGCCAGCGCGGCGAAGGGGATAGCGGGAGGGCCGGGTGATACGCAGTATTTT.